This T cell receptor beta chain was documented in a study of Graves' ophthalmopathy and Graves' hyperthyroidism. Trimming took off 2 bases at V and 8 bases at J, with 9 bases between the two ends. The CDR3 totals 12 residues. Beta-chain TCR CDR3 regions were amplified from RNA transcripts. A first-round RT-PCR used HTBI primers, followed by a second-round multiplex PCR. TCRdb reprocessed the multiplex PCR reads via MiXCR and lists one record per CDR3 protein. Of about 740,000 distinct CDR3 sequences listed, roughly 40% were seen once; the top ten hold 35% to 55%. This clonotype appeared a few times. This receptor was taken from an adult man with Graves' ophthalmopathy. Sequenced material: peripheral blood. This sequence joins TRBV12-3 or TRBV12-4 and TRBJ1-2; D unclear. The CDR3 is CASSLNLGGYTF. The CDR3 DNA is TGTGCCAGCAGTTTAAACTTGGGAGGCTACACCTTC.